What follows are 22 T cell receptor beta chains derived from one specimen sequenced in a study of T-cell memory formation after mild COVID-19. TCRdb processed the 5' RACE reads anew with MiXCR; each CDR3 protein has one entry. The table records about 470,000 distinct CDR3 sequences, 18% of them present only once. The sequenced sample was PBMCs or a T cell subset sorted from them (not recorded which). The receptors come from an adult woman who had mild COVID-19 (a few samples of this study predate the infection). Cell type and time point are not known.

The chain joins TRBV7-8 to TRBJ2-5, with 7 bases fitting TRBD1. V dropped 4 bases and J dropped 1; count of bases not matched to a gene: 9. This CDR3 region has 16 residues. Germline V gene data show CDR1 as SGHVS and CDR2 as FQNEAQ. The CDR3 loop is CASSSTQGQFQETQYF. CDR3 coding DNA: TGTGCCAGCAGCTCGACTCAGGGACAGTTCCAAGAGACCCAGTACTTC. The complete variable domain, with remaining parts taken from reference TRBV7-8 and TRBJ2-5, reads GAGVSQSPRYKVAKRGQDVALRCDPISGHVSLFWYQQALGQGPEFLTYFQNEAQLDKSGLPSDRFFAERPEGSVSTLKIQRTQQEDSAVYLCASSSTQGQFQETQYFGPGTRLLVL.

This chain connects TRBV6-6 to TRBJ2-7; 8 bases are shared with TRBD2. Germline trimming cut 6 bases from V and 3 bases from J; bases unmatched to any gene: 10. CDR3 size: 15 residues. Germline V gives CDR1 MNHNY, CDR2 SVGAGI (reference sequence). CDR3 protein: CASSLSIAGFYEQYF. CDR3 nucleotide sequence: TGTGCCAGCAGCCTATCAATAGCGGGATTCTACGAGCAGTACTTC.

CDR3 coding DNA: TGTGCCAGCAGCCCTTCCGGGACAGGGAAAAACATTCAGTACTTC. It specifies CASSPSGTGKNIQYF. The gene calls are TRBV4-2 and TRBJ2-4, with TRBD1 identical over 9 bases. V lost 4 bases, J lost 4 bases, and 5 bases stayed unmatched. From germline, CDR1 is LGHNA and CDR2 YNFKEQ. The CDR3 sequence is 15 residues long.

This clonotype has just a few counts. The gene calls are TRBV12-3 or TRBV12-4 and TRBJ1-5; TRBD1 matches 7 bases. This CDR3 is 16 amino acids long. Losses at the gene ends were 3 bases for V and 1 base for J; bases not matched to a gene: 6. CDR3: CASSFWTGPSNQPQHF. The DNA of the CDR3 is TGTGCCAGCAGTTTTTGGACAGGTCCAAGCAATCAGCCCCAGCATTTT.

This chain connects TRBV7-3 to TRBJ2-5, with a tentative D call TRBD2 (6 bases). The CDR3 sequence is 14 residues long. The germline gives CDR1 SGHTA, CDR2 FQGTGA. Trimming pared 5 bases from V and 3 bases from J, leaving 13 bases between. The CDR3 here is CASSPPGVEETQYF. DNA for the CDR3: TGTGCCAGCAGCCCTCCGGGAGTTGAAGAGACCCAGTACTTC.

In its sample, this clonotype was seen many times. The rearrangement uses TRBV7-2 and TRBJ1-5; 9 bases match TRBD1. In germline, CDR1 is SGHTA, CDR2 FQGNSA. This CDR3 spans 16 amino acids. With V trimmed by 0 bases and J by 7 bases, 7 bases remained unmatched. The CDR3 region is CASSLARTGARQPQHF. The CDR3 nucleotides are TGTGCCAGCAGCTTAGCCCGGACAGGGGCGAGACAGCCCCAGCATTTT. The full variable domain, rest sourced from reference TRBV7-2 and TRBJ1-5, is GAGVSQSPSNKVTEKGKDVELRCDPISGHTALYWYRQSLGQGLEFLIYFQGNSAPDKSGLPSDRFSAERTGGSVSTLTIQRTQQEDSAVYLCASSLARTGARQPQHFGDGTRLSIL.

This clonotype was found a few times. The chain has TRBV7-8 and TRBJ2-1; tentative D call: TRBD1 (6 bases). Germline V lookup: CDR1 SGHVS, CDR2 FQNEAQ. This CDR3 is built from 14 residues. The V end was cut by 5 bases, the J end by 8 bases, with 16 bases between. As DNA, the CDR3 is TGTGCCAGCAGCATGGGACACTCTGGCGATGAGCAGTTCTTC. Amino acids: CASSMGHSGDEQFF.

This chain joins TRBV11-1 and TRBJ2-7; D not certain. The CDR3 is 15 residues long. CDR1 and CDR2 from the germline V gene are SGHAT and FQDESV (reference sequence). Trimming shortened V by 3 bases and J by 6 bases, and 18 bases separated the two germline ends. For the CDR3, the DNA is TGTGCCAGCAGCTTGCTTCATAATTCCGTGCGCGAGCAGTACTTC. Encoded protein: CASSLLHNSVREQYF.

The sample holds a few counts of this clonotype. The chain recombines TRBV5-1 with TRBJ2-7, with TRBD1 as a possible D gene (6 bases). The CDR3 totals 16 residues. V was clipped by 0 bases and J by 2 bases, with 15 bases between them. CDR1 SGHRS and CDR2 YFSETQ come from the germline V gene. The CDR3 DNA follows: TGCGCCAGCAGCTTGGACGGGACACCCTTTGCCTACGAGCAGTACTTC. Protein sequence: CASSLDGTPFAYEQYF.

In its sample, this clonotype was seen a few times. This sequence joins TRBV11-2 and TRBJ2-7, with D perhaps TRBD1 (7 bases). Looked up from germline, CDR1 is SGHAT and CDR2 is FQNNGV. V was trimmed by 4 bases and J by 4 bases, leaving 29 bases between them. The CDR3 contains 19 residues. CDR3 protein: CASSSVRANGQGGKYEQYF. CDR3 in DNA: TGTGCCAGCAGCTCAGTCCGGGCTAACGGGCAGGGGGGAAAATACGAGCAGTACTTC. The full variable domain, its missing parts supplied by reference TRBV11-2 and TRBJ2-7, is EAGVAQSPRYKIIEKRQSVAFWCNPISGHATLYWYQQILGQGPKLLIQFQNNGVVDDSQLPKDRFSAERLKGVDSTLKIQPAKLEDSAVYLCASSSVRANGQGGKYEQYFGPGTRLTVT.

This clonotype was recorded a few times. The chain links TRBV6-6 to TRBJ2-2; unclear D gene. The CDR3 loop spans 13 amino acids. Germline loops: CDR1 MNHNY, CDR2 SVGAGI (reference sequence). Trimming stripped 5 bases from V and 7 bases from J, with 11 bases between. In DNA form, the CDR3 reads TGTGCCAGCAGTCGGAACGGTAACGGGGAGCTGTTTTTT. Amino acids: CASSRNGNGELFF.

The chain links TRBV6-6 to TRBJ2-5; 10 bases map to TRBD2. Germline values: CDR1 MNHNY, CDR2 SVGAGI (reference sequence). The V segment lost 6 bases and the J segment 4 bases; nucleotides outside the gene matches: 5. The CDR3 is 14 amino acids. Here the CDR3 reads CASRPTSGRETQYF. The CDR3, as DNA: TGTGCCAGCAGACCGACTAGCGGGCGAGAGACCCAGTACTTC.

V gene TRBV4-2 combines with J gene TRBJ1-6, with 9 positions matching TRBD1. The CDR3 length is 16 residues. Trimming at V came to 0 bases and at J to 7 bases, leaving 4 bases not matched to a gene. Germline V gene data show CDR1 as LGHNA and CDR2 as YNFKEQ. The CDR3 sequence: CASSQDGTGRNSPLHF. CDR3 sequence (DNA): TGTGCCAGCAGCCAAGACGGGACAGGGCGAAATTCACCCCTCCACTTT.

The chain carries TRBV7-2 and TRBJ2-7; possibly TRBD1 for D (5 bases). The CDR3 runs 13 residues. Germline V gene data show CDR1 as SGHTA and CDR2 as FQGNSA. V was clipped by 5 bases and J by 2 bases, with 10 bases between them. The CDR3 DNA reads as TGTGCCAGCAGCGCAGGGTTCCCCTACGAGCAGTACTTC. This translates into CASSAGFPYEQYF.

This clonotype was picked up a small number of times. The rearrangement links TRBV6-2 or TRBV6-3 to TRBJ2-7, with D perhaps TRBD1 (5 bases). Trimming removed 0 bases at V and 2 bases at J, with 14 bases between. Germline V CDR1 and CDR2: MNHEY, SVGEGT. The CDR3 contains 16 residues. The CDR3 here is CASSYSRKGIAYEQYF. CDR3 sequence (DNA): TGTGCCAGCAGTTACTCCAGGAAGGGGATTGCCTACGAGCAGTACTTC.

This clonotype has just a few counts. The chain couples TRBV6-5 to TRBJ1-1, with D maybe TRBD1 (5 bases). This CDR3 is built from 16 residues. From germline, CDR1 is MNHEY and CDR2 SVGAGI. V lost 2 bases and J 4 bases, leaving 17 bases between the germline ends. This chain's CDR3 is CASSYLYRGTGTEAFF. CDR3 sequence (DNA): TGTGCCAGCAGTTACCTCTATAGGGGCACGGGCACTGAAGCTTTCTTT.

The gene calls are TRBV30 and TRBJ1-5; D is unresolved. The V gene lost 4 bases and the J gene lost 0 bases, with 7 bases spanning the gap. Germline V gene data show CDR1 as GTSNPN and CDR2 as SVGIG (reference sequence). The CDR3 has 13 amino acids. CDR3 amino acids: CAWKVNSNQPQHF. The DNA of the CDR3 is TGTGCCTGGAAGGTGAATAGCAATCAGCCCCAGCATTTT.

The V and J genes are TRBV30 and TRBJ2-2; TRBD1 matches 7 bases. Trimming took 2 bases from V and 4 from J; bases not matched to a gene: 10. Germline V gene lookup returns CDR1 GTSNPN and CDR2 SVGIG (reference sequence). The CDR3 covers 16 residues. CDR3 DNA sequence: TGTGCCTGGAGTTACCGGGACAGCGCTATCACCGGGGAGCTGTTTTTT. As protein: CAWSYRDSAITGELFF.

The chain joins TRBV29-1 to TRBJ2-3; 8 bases align to TRBD1. The germline CDR1 and CDR2 sequences are SQVTM and ANQGSEA. This CDR3 contains 16 residues. V shed 6 bases, J shed 0 bases, and the junction held 11 bases outside the gene matches. CDR3 coding DNA: TGCAGCGTCGCCGGGACAGGCGACCGTAGCACAGATACGCAGTATTTT. Its protein is CSVAGTGDRSTDTQYF.

V gene TRBV11-1 combines with J gene TRBJ1-6, with TRBD1 as a possible D gene (5 bases). The V gene's germline CDR1 is SGHAT and CDR2 FQDESV (reference sequence). The V and J ends lost 0 bases and 6 bases respectively, with 9 bases between them. This CDR3 contains 15 residues. The CDR3 sequence: CASSLAGRSNSPLHF. The CDR3 region has the DNA TGTGCCAGCAGCTTAGCGGGACGGAGTAATTCACCCCTCCACTTT.

The CDR3 protein is CASSYMLGEAGGPREQYF. For the CDR3, the DNA is TGTGCCAGCAGTTACATGCTCGGTGAAGCGGGAGGGCCACGCGAGCAGTACTTC. The chain couples TRBV6-6 to TRBJ2-7, with 10 bases aligning to TRBD2. The V segment lost 2 bases and the J segment 6 bases; nucleotides outside the gene matches: 16. Per the germline V gene, CDR1 is MNHNY and CDR2 is SVGAGI (reference sequence). The CDR3 length is 18 residues.

This clonotype was picked up a small number of times. The chain has TRBV5-1 and TRBJ1-1; D perhaps matches TRBD1 (6 bases). Germline CDR1 SGHRS, CDR2 YFSETQ. The CDR3 spans 13 residues. V lost 0 bases to trimming and J lost 7 bases, with 10 bases between them. CDR3 nucleotide sequence: TGCGCCAGCAGCTTGGAATCCAGGGGTGAAGCTTTCTTT. It yields the protein CASSLESRGEAFF.